The 3 T cell receptor beta chains below all came from one sample that was sequenced in a study of T cell responses to AZD1222 COVID-19 vaccine. TCRdb's copy holds only in-frame clones and misses some; the assay was immunoSEQ multiplex PCR. The table has about 110,000 clones, about 93% seen once. The sequenced sample was peripheral blood, obtained on day 0 of AZD1222 vaccination. These receptors came from an adult in good health.

This clone came up once. This chain uses TRBV3-1 (or the pseudogene TRBV3-2) with TRBJ2-7, with D tentatively TRBD1 (6 bases). The CDR3 has 16 residues. V lost 0 bases and J lost 4, with 16 bases in between. Germline CDR1 is LGHDT and CDR2 is YNNKEL (reference sequence). In nucleotides, the CDR3 is TGTGCCAGCAGCCAAGATCTCGTCAGGGGTTTGTACGAGCAGTACTTC. Translating gives CASSQDLVRGLYEQYF.

V and J are TRBV7-2 and TRBJ1-4, with 7 bases matching TRBD1. Germline V gene sequence: CDR1 SGHTA, CDR2 FQGNSA. This CDR3 is 13 amino acids long. V gave up 2 bases and J gave up 7 bases; unmatched junction bases: 1. DNA for the CDR3: TGTGCCAGCAGCTTACGACAGGGTGAAAAACTGTTTTTT. Translating gives CASSLRQGEKLFF.

The V call is TRBV9, the J call TRBJ1-6; D unresolved. Germline values: CDR1 SGDLS, CDR2 YYNGEE. The CDR3 covers 14 residues. V lost 3 bases and J lost 8, with 12 bases in between. The CDR3 DNA sequence: TGTGCCAGCAGCGAACACCAAAGAGATTCACCCCTCCACTTT. This encodes CASSEHQRDSPLHF.